This section outlines one TCR beta chain sequence together with its context. Relative to the germline gene, one junction end is altered; a read error may explain this. CDR1 is SGHTA and CDR2 is FQGTGA in the germline V gene. This CDR3 region has 13 residues. These data are taken from a study of identifying expanded T cells in peripheral blood. TCRdb's table, derived via immunoSEQ multiplex PCR, lists solely in-frame clones and lacks some. The sample consists of 60,000 to 80,000 clones, 90% of them appearing once. The sequenced sample was blood. The sequence was collected from a person aged 18-69 years in good health. The chain carries TRBV7-3 and TRBJ2-3; D remains ambiguous. The CDR3 nucleotides read TGTGCCAGCAGCTTATTCAGCAGAGATACGCAGTATTTT. Protein product: CASSLFSRDTQYF.